This T cell receptor beta chain was profiled in a study of PD-L1 blockade in urothelial cancer. About the study: Of some 30 patients, almost 26 were males with bladder-origin urothelial cancer. Median T cell yield per blood sample was about 140,000 cells.

As to time point: peripheral blood 6 weeks after treatment start. Clones were read by immunoSEQ multiplex PCR, and TCRdb kept only the in-frame ones, dropping some. The sample yields roughly 110,000 clones, under 95% seen once. Trimming took off 7 bases at V and 4 bases at J, with 16 bases between the two ends. Germline CDR1 and CDR2: MNHEY and SVGAGI. The CDR3 has 14 residues. This sequence was found in a man aged 55 to 70 with urothelial cancer. The chain joins TRBV6-5 to TRBJ2-5; possibly TRBD2 for D (6 bases). Sequenced here: PBMCs, sampled around atezolizumab (anti-PD-L1) treatment. The CDR3 DNA reads TGTGCCAGCAAACCACCCGGGAGTTTAGAGACCCAGTACTTC. Amino acids: CASKPPGSLETQYF.